This T cell receptor (beta chain) derives from a study of STAT3 mutations in large granular lymphocyte leukemia (dated by TCRdb to between 2017 and 2020). About the full investigation: Canonical activating STAT3 mutations were detected in roughly half of the longitudinally sequenced T-LGLL patients. Patients were sequenced at roughly 4.1 time points on average, with the number of samplings per patient ranging from 2 to 8. To reconstruct clonal hierarchy and dynamics, serial deep sequencing of TCRbeta CDR3 and STAT3 was performed in patients with T-cell large granular lymphocyte leukemia. More than half of T-LGLL patients received one or more immunosuppressive therapy regimens, with hematologic response in about 40% of those treated. From an initial cohort of 200 to 250 LGL patients, approximately 18 representative T-LGLL cases were selected for longitudinal TCRbeta and STAT3 sequencing. As controls within the study, a couple of patients with natural killer LGL leukemia were also sequenced longitudinally. What the authors observed across the whole study: Variable intervals between samplings and differing treatment regimens complicated linking therapy response to changes in TCR clonal burden. In several patients, dominant TCR clone burden exceeded STAT3 mutant burden, suggesting STAT3 mutation arose secondarily within a pre-expanded clone. TCR clonotype switching after therapy was seen in about 35% of the 18 patients, with all newly emerging clones being STAT3 wild type. Because codominant clonotypes persisted in some patients, a small but highly pathogenic clone may have been missed. At least one immunodominant TCRbeta clonotype was identified in every T-LGLL patient, and multiple immunodominant subclonotypes were identified in about half of the T-LGLL patients. Because no samples were available when a clone first appeared, clonal expansion had to be inferred from samplings taken at other points.

As to this clone: No antigen is known for it. No much larger clonotype is one base removed from it; base qualities were not supplied.

The same DNA, extracted from blood mononuclear cells, served for both the TCR sequencing and the STAT3 sequencing. An Illumina MiSeq was used to sequence the TCRbeta libraries, yielding an average of approximately 40,000 productive templates per sample. Using multiplex PCR amplification, the immunoSEQ assay generated the TCRbeta CDR3 libraries. The study's processing was this. Repertoire diversity was computed as previously defined, with values near 0 indicating extremely monoclonal samples. The clones in this table, taken by TCRdb from immuneACCESS, are in-frame only. Not every clone is retained; where verified, under half of the shortfall comes from an unresolved V gene, and the cause of the rest is unknown. V and J calls and clone size are those listed in that table; D and trimming were worked out from the DNA. The sample table holds approximately 13,000 clones, of which 90% were seen once. The ten largest make up around a third of the sample.

The germline V gene gives CDR1 as SGHTA and CDR2 as FQGNSA. Relative to germline, V is 2 bases shorter and J is 3 bases shorter, with 11 bases between their ends. Its CDR3 holds 15 amino acids, cysteine through phenylalanine. The kept DNA is CDR3 alone, 45 bases in frame from the first base. The receptor chain draws on TRBV7-2 and TRBJ1-5, with TRBD1 as a weak D call on 6 bases. The sequence was collected from a man aged 35 to 55 with T-cell large granular lymphocyte leukemia. Some clones in this sample may be carry-over from other donors' samples. The age is the age at diagnosis. The sample consisted of peripheral blood mononuclear cells. The DNA is as follows: TGTGCCAGCAGCTTAAATCAGGGGAACAATCAGCCCCAGCATTTT. The encoded protein is CASSLNQGNNQPQHF.